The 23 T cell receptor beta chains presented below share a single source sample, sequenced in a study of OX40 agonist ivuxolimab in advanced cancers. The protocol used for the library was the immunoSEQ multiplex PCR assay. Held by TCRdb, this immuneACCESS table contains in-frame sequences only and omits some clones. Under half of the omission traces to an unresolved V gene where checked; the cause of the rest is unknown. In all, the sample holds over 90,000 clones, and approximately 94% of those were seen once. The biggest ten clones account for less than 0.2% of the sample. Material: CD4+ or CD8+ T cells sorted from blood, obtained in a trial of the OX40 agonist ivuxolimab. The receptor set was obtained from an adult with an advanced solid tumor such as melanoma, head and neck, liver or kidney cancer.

CDR3 bases: TGCAGTGCTAGTCGAGGGCCGGCTTTCTTT. This encodes CSASRGPAFF. The V call is TRBV20-1, the J call TRBJ1-1, with unresolved D. The CDR3 contains 10 residues. The V gene's germline CDR1 is DFQATT and CDR2 SNEGSKA (reference sequence). Trimming cost V 3 bases and J 11 bases, with 10 bases left between them.

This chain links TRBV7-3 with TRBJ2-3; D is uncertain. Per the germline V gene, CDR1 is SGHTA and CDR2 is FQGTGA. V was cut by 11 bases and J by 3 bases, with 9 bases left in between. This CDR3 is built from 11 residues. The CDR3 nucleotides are TGTGCCCCCTTAGTGACAGATACGCAGTATTTT. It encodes CAPLVTDTQYF.

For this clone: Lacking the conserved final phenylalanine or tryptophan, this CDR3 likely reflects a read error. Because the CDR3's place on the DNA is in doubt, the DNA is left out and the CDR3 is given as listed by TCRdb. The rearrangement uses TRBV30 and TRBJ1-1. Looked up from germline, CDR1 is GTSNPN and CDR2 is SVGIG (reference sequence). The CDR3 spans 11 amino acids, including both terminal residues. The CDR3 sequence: CAWTPLGLPKL.

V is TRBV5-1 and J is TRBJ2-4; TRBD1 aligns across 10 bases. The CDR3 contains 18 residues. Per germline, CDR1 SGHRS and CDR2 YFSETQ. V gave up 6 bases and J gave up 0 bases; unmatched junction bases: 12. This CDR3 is CASTSGTGAHLAKNIQYF. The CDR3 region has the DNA TGCGCCAGCACCTCCGGGACAGGGGCCCATCTAGCCAAAAACATTCAGTACTTC.

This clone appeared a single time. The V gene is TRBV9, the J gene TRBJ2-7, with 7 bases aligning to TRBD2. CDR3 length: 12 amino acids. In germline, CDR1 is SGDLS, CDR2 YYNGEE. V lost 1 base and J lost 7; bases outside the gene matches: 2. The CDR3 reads CASSVPGGEQYF. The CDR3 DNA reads TGTGCCAGCAGCGTACCCGGGGGGGAGCAGTACTTC.

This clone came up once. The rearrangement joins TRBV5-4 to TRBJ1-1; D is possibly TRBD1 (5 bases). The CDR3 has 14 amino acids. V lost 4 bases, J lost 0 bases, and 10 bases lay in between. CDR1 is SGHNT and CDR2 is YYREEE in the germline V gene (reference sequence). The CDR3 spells CASSAMGLNTEAFF. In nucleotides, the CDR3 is TGTGCCAGCAGCGCCATGGGACTGAACACTGAAGCTTTCTTT.

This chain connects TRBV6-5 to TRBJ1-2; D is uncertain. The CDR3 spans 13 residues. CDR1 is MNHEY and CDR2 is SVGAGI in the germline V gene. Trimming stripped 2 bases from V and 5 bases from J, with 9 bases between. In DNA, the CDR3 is TGTGCCAGCAGTTACGGTAACTTGTATGGCTACACCTTC. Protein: CASSYGNLYGYTF.

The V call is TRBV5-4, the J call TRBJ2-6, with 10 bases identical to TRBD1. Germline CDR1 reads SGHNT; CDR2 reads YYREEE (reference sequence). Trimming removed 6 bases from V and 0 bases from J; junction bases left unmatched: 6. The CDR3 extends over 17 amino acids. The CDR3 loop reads CASKEWTGGSGANVLTF. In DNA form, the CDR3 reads TGTGCCAGCAAGGAATGGACAGGGGGCTCTGGGGCCAACGTCCTGACTTTC.

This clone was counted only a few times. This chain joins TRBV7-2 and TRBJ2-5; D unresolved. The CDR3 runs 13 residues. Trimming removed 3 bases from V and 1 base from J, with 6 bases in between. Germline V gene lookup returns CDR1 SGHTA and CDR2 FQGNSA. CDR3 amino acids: CASSFQVQETQYF. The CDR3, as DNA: TGTGCCAGCAGCTTCCAGGTCCAAGAGACCCAGTACTTC.

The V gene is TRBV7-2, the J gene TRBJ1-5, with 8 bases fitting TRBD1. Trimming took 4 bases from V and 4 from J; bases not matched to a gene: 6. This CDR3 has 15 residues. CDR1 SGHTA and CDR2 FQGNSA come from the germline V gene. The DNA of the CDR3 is TGTGCCAGCAGCTATGGACAGGGTGGAAATCAGCCCCAGCATTTT. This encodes CASSYGQGGNQPQHF.

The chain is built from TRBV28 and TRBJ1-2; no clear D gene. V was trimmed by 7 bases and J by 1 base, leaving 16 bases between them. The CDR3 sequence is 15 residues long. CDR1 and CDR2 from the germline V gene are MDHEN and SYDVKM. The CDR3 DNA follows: TGTGCCAGCACCCCCCTTTACAGTTTTAACTATGGCTACACCTTC. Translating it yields CASTPLYSFNYGYTF.

CDR3 nucleotides: TGTGCCAGCAGTTTATCCTTTCGGGGTTCGCGGGCCTACACCTTC. Protein sequence: CASSLSFRGSRAYTF. V gene TRBV28 combines with J gene TRBJ1-2; D uncertain. CDR1 and CDR2 from the germline V gene are MDHEN and SYDVKM. The length of the CDR3 is 15 residues. Trimming left V 1 base short and J 10 bases short, with 19 bases between.

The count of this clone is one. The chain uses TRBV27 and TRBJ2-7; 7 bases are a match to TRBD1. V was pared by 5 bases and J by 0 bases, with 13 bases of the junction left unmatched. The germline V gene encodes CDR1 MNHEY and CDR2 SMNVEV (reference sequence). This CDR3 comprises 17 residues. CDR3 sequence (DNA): TGTGCCAGCAGTCTCCAAGCCGGGACAGCTTCCTCCTACGAGCAGTACTTC. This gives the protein CASSLQAGTASSYEQYF.

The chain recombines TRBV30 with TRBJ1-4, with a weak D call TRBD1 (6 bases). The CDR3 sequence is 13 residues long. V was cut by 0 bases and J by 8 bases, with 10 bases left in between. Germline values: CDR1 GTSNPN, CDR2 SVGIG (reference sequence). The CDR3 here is CAWSVGGGEKLFF. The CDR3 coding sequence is TGTGCCTGGAGTGTAGGGGGAGGGGAAAAACTGTTTTTT.

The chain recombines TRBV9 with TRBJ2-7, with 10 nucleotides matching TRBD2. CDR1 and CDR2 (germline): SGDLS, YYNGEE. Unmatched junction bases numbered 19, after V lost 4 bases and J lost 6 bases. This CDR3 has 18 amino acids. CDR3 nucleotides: TGTGCCAGCAGCCCCCGAGGGCCCCCTTCTAGCGGGGGTCGCGAGCAGTACTTC. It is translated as CASSPRGPPSSGGREQYF. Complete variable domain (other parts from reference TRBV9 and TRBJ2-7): DSGVTQTPKHLITATGQRVTLRCSPRSGDLSVYWYQQSLDQGLQFLIQYYNGEERAKGNILERFSAQQFPDLHSELNLSSLELGDSALYFCASSPRGPPSSGGREQYFGPGTRLTVT.

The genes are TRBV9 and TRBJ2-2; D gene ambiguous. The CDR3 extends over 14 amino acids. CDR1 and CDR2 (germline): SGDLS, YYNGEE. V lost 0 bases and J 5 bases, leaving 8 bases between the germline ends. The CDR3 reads CASSVALGTGELFF. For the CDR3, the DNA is TGTGCCAGCAGCGTAGCCCTTGGGACCGGGGAGCTGTTTTTT.

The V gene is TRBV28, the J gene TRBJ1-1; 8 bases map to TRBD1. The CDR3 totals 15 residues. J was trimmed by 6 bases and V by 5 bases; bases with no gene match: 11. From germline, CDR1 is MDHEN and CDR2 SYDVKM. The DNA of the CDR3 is TGTGCCAGCAGTCTACGGACAGGGCTTTTCTCTGAAGCTTTCTTT. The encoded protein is CASSLRTGLFSEAFF. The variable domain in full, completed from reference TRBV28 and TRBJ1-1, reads DVKVTQSSRYLVKRTGEKVFLECVQDMDHENMFWYRQDPGLGLRLIYFSYDVKMKEKGDIPEGYSVSREKKERFSLILESASTNQTSMYLCASSLRTGLFSEAFFGQGTRLTVV.

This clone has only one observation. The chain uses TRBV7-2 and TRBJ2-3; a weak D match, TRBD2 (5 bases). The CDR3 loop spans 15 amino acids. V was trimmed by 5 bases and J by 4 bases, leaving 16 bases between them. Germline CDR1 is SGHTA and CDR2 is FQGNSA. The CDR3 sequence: CASSTGLSRADTQYF. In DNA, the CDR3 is TGTGCCAGCAGCACCGGACTCAGTCGAGCAGATACGCAGTATTTT. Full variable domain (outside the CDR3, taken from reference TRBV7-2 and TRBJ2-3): GAGVSQSPSNKVTEKGKDVELRCDPISGHTALYWYRQSLGQGLEFLIYFQGNSAPDKSGLPSDRFSAERTGGSVSTLTIQRTQQEDSAVYLCASSTGLSRADTQYFGPGTRLTVL.

The CDR3 region has the DNA TGTGCCAGCAGCCCCACCGGGCGAAACGTCCACGAGCAGTACTTC. Residues: CASSPTGRNVHEQYF. The chain is built from TRBV7-9 and TRBJ2-7; D uncertain. Trimming cost V 5 bases and J 5 bases, with 19 bases left between them. Germline-derived CDR1 and CDR2 are SEHNR and FQNEAQ (reference sequence). This CDR3 region has 15 residues.

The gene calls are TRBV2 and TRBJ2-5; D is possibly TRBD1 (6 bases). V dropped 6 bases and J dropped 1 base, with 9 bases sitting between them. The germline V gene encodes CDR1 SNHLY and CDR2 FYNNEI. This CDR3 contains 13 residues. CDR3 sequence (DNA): TGTGCCAGCAGCCGGGACACCCAAGAGACCCAGTACTTC. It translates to CASSRDTQETQYF.

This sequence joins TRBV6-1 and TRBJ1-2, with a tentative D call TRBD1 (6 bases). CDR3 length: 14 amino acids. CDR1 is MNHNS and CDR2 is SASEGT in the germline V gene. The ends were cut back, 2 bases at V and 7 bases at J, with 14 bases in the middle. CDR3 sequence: CASSELSRGGGYTF. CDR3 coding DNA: TGTGCCAGCAGTGAACTAAGCAGGGGAGGTGGCTACACCTTC.

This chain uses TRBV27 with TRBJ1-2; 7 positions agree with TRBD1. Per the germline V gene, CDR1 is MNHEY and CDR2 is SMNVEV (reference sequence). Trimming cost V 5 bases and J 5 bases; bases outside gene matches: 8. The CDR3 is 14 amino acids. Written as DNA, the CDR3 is TGTGCCAGCAGTACCCGGACAGGTCATTATGGCTACACCTTC. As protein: CASSTRTGHYGYTF.

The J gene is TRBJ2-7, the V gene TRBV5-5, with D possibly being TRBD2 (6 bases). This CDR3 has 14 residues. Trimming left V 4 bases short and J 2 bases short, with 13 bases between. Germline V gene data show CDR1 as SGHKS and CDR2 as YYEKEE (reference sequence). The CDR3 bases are TGTGCCAGCAGCCCAACCGGGAGAACCTACGAGCAGTACTTC. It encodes CASSPTGRTYEQYF.